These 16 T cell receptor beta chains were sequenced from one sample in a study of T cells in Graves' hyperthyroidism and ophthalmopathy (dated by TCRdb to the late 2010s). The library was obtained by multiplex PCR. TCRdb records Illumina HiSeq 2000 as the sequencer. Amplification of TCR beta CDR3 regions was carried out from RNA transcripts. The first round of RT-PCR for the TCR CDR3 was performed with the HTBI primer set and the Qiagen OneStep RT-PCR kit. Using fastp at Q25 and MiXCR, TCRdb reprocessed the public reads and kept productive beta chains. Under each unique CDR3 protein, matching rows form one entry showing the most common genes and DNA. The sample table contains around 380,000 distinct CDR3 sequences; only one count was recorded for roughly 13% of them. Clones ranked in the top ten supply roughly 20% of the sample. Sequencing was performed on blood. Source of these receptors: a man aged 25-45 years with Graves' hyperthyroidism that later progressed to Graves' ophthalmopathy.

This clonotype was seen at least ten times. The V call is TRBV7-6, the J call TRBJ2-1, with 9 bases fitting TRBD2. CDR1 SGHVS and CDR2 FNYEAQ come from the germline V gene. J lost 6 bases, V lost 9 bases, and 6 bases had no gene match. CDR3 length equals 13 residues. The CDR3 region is CASSGTSSNEQFF. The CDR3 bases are TGTGCCAGTTCCGGGACTAGCAGCAATGAGCAGTTCTTC.

The CDR3 here is CASSLRRIEGDEQFF. In DNA form, the CDR3 reads TGTGCCAGCAGCTTAAGGAGGATCGAGGGCGATGAGCAGTTCTTC. V usage is TRBV7-8 and J usage is TRBJ2-1; TRBD2 is a possible D gene (5 bases). The CDR3 contains 15 residues. Germline CDR1 SGHVS, CDR2 FQNEAQ. Trimming shortened V by 2 bases and J by 8 bases, and 16 bases separated the two germline ends.

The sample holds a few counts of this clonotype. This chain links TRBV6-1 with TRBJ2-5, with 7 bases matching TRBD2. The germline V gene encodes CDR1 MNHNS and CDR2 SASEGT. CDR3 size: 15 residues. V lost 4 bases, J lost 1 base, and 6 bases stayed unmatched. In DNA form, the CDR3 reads TGTGCCAGCAGTGGGCGGGGGACCACCCAAGAGACCCAGTACTTC. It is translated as CASSGRGTTQETQYF.

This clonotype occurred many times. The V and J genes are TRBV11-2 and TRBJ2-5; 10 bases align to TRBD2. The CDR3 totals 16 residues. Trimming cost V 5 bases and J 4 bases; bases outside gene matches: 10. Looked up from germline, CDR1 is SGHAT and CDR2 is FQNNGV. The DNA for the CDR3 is TGTGCCAGCAGCCCGGGACTAGCGAATCGGGGAGAGACCCAGTACTTC. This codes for CASSPGLANRGETQYF.

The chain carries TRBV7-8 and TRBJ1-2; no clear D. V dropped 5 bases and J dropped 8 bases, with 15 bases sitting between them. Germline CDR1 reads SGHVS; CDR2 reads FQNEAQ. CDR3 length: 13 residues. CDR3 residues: CASSTRTLRGYTF. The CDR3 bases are TGTGCCAGCAGCACCCGGACGCTACGGGGCTACACCTTC.

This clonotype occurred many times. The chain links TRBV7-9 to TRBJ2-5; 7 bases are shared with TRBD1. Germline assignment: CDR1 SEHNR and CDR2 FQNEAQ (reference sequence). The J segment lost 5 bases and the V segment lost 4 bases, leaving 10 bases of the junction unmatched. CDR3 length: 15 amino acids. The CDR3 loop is CASSSPSDRVETQYF. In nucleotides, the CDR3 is TGTGCCAGCAGCTCCCCCTCTGACAGGGTGGAGACCCAGTACTTC. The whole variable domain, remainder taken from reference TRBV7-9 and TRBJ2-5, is DTGVSQNPRHKITKRGQNVTFRCDPISEHNRLYWYRQTLGQGPEFLTYFQNEAQLEKSRLLSDRFSAERPKGSFSTLEIQRTEQGDSAMYLCASSSPSDRVETQYFGPGTRLLVL.

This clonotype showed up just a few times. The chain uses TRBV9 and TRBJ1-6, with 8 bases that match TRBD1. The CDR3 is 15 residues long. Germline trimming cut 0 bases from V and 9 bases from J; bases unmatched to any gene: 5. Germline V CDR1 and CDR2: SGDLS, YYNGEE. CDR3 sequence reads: CASSVEAGGTSPLHF. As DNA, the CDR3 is TGTGCCAGCAGCGTAGAAGCAGGGGGCACTTCACCCCTCCACTTT. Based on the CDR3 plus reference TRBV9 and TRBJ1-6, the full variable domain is DSGVTQTPKHLITATGQRVTLRCSPRSGDLSVYWYQQSLDQGLQFLIQYYNGEERAKGNILERFSAQQFPDLHSELNLSSLELGDSALYFCASSVEAGGTSPLHFGNGTRLTVT.

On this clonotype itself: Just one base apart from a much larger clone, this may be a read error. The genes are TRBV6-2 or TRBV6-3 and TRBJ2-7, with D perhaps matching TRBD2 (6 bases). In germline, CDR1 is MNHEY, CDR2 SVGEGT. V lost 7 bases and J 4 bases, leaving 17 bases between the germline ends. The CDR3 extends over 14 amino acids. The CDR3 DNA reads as TGTGCCAGCAATTTGGTGGAGGGAGGTTACGAGCAGTACTTC. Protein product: CASNLVEGGYEQYF.

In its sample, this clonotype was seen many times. CDR3 in DNA: TGTGCCAGCAGCAGGACAGGGGGCTACACTGAAGCTTTCTTT. Its protein is CASSRTGGYTEAFF. V usage is TRBV12-3 or TRBV12-4 and J usage is TRBJ1-1; 11 nucleotides align to TRBD1. The CDR3 contains 14 residues. The trim removed 6 bases at V and 3 bases at J, leaving 3 bases unmatched.

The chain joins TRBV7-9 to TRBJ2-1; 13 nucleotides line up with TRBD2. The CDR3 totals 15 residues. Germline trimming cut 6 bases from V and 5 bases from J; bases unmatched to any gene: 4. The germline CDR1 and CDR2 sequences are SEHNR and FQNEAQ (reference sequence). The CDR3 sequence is CASRAGTSGDNEQFF. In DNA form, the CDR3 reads TGTGCCAGCAGGGCCGGGACTAGCGGGGACAATGAGCAGTTCTTC.

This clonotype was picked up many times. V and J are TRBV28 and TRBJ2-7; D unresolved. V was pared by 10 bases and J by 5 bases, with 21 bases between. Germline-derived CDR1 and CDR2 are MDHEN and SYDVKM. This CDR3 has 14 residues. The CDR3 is CATTRRTVGHEQYF. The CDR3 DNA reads TGTGCCACCACGAGGCGTACGGTCGGGCACGAGCAGTACTTC.

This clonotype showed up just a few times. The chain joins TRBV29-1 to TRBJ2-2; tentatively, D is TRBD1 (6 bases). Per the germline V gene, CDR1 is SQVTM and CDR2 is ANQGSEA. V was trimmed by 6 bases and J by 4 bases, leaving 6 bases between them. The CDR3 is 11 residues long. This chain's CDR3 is CSVQGTGELFF. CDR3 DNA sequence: TGCAGCGTACAGGGCACCGGGGAGCTGTTTTTT.

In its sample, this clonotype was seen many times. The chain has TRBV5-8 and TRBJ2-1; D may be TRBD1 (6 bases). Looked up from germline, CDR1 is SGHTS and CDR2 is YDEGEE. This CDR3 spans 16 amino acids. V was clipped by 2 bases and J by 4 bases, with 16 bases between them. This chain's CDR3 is CASSLGGTPTYNEQFF. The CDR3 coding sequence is TGTGCCAGCAGCTTAGGGGGTACGCCTACTTACAATGAGCAGTTCTTC.

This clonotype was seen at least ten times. The CDR3 protein is CASSPGLTPIVQYF. In DNA, the CDR3 is TGTGCCAGCAGTCCAGGACTTACTCCCATTGTTCAGTACTTC. The chain joins TRBV12-3 or TRBV12-4 to TRBJ2-4; D is possibly TRBD2 (5 bases). This CDR3 has 14 amino acids. V lost 5 bases and J lost 11, with 19 bases in between.

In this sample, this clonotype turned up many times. CDR3 DNA: TGTGCCAGCAGCCCTACCCGGACGGACACTGAAGCTTTCTTT. Its protein product is CASSPTRTDTEAFF. The V call is TRBV11-2, the J call TRBJ1-1; D remains ambiguous. V lost 5 bases, J lost 3 bases, and 13 bases lay in between. The CDR3 contains 14 residues. CDR1 and CDR2 from the germline V gene are SGHAT and FQNNGV. Supplemented by reference TRBV11-2 and TRBJ1-1, the full variable domain reads EAGVAQSPRYKIIEKRQSVAFWCNPISGHATLYWYQQILGQGPKLLIQFQNNGVVDDSQLPKDRFSAERLKGVDSTLKIQPAKLEDSAVYLCASSPTRTDTEAFFGQGTRLTVV.

Written as DNA, the CDR3 is TGTGCCAGCAGCTTGGCCCCCATCAGGGGGAGGACATCCTACGAGCAGTACTTC. Amino acid sequence: CASSLAPIRGRTSYEQYF. This chain connects TRBV5-5 to TRBJ2-7, with D possibly TRBD1 on 7 matching bases. There are 18 residues in the CDR3. Germline V gene data show CDR1 as SGHKS and CDR2 as YYEKEE (reference sequence). V was pared by 0 bases and J by 1 base, with 20 bases between.